The source of this T cell receptor (beta chain) is a study of Graves' ophthalmopathy and Graves' hyperthyroidism. Study results and caveats: Blood shared most expanded thyroid clonotypes above 0.001 frequency.

Clinical symptoms and serum thyroxine were used for diagnosis; TRAb, thyroid ultrasound and orbital computed tomography were also relied on. RNA transcripts provided the template for amplifying TCR beta CDR3 regions. An initial RT-PCR round employing HTBI primers preceded a second-round multiplex PCR. TCRdb re-called the multiplex PCR reads through MiXCR, storing one row per CDR3 protein. This sample carries 400,000 or so distinct CDR3 sequences, about 16% of them seen once, and the ten largest clones take approximately 7%. The CDR3 consists of 14 residues. The germline V gene encodes CDR1 DFQATT and CDR2 SNEGSKA (reference sequence). V lost 1 base and J 5 bases, leaving 12 bases between the germline ends. This clonotype was seen many times. What it recognizes is unknown.

The sequencing input was peripheral blood. This receptor was identified in a woman in her late teens or twenties with stable Graves' hyperthyroidism. The chain joins TRBV20-1 to TRBJ1-5; TRBD1 is a possible D gene (6 bases). The CDR3 sequence: CSARVGGLDQPQHF. The CDR3 coding sequence is TGCAGTGCTAGAGTAGGGGGGTTAGATCAGCCCCAGCATTTT.